Given below is one T cell receptor (beta chain) in context. In the original analysis: Using reference gene primer amplification, nucleated cell counts were estimated. Sequenced by immunoSEQ multiplex PCR; TCRdb stores in-frame clones only, minus some. That table furnishes V, J and clone size, whereas the DNA furnished D and trimming. This sample has a few hundred thousand clones, with 75% to 90% found just once. Germline V gene lookup returns CDR1 SNHLY and CDR2 FYNNEI. This CDR3 spans 14 amino acids. V lost 2 bases, J lost 2 bases, and 4 bases lay in between. This specimen belongs to a study of blood T cell repertoires in COVID-19. Study details: Sites in the United States, Italy and Spain provided acute and convalescent COVID-19 samples. PBMCs, B-cell-depleted T cells, or T cells were the source of the cDNA or gDNA that made up the material.

Enrolled during active infection, Seattle patients were then followed longitudinally. The chain has TRBV2 and TRBJ1-6; D remains unclear. The sequencing input was peripheral blood. This TCR was recovered from a woman aged 70 to 79 with COVID-19, enrolled during active disease. This chain's CDR3 is CASSEFTYNSPLHF. CDR3 DNA: TGTGCCAGCAGTGAATTCACCTATAATTCACCCCTCCACTTT.